This entry is about one TCR beta chain. Its antigen remains unidentified. Germline values: CDR1 WSHSY, CDR2 SAAADI. V gave up 6 bases and J gave up 8 bases; unmatched junction bases: 13. The CDR3 has 15 residues. For sequencing, patients were chosen who had shown expansion of CD8+CD57+ cells by flow cytometry. As a group, the patients uniformly had severe acquired aplastic anemia. Receipt of therapy had not occurred in any patient by the time of blood sampling. For CDR3 and TCR beta VDJ profiling, genomic DNA was the template used. MiXCR, run by TCRdb on the reads, gives a single entry per CDR3 protein. The sample lists 80,000 or so distinct CDR3 sequences, roughly three quarters occurring once. This entry belongs to a study of CD8+CD57+ T cells in acquired aplastic anemia. Study at large: On average, sorted CD4+ and CD8+ cells gave 3 to 3.5 ug of DNA. Study-wide results and limits: In common between the patients and the controls were twenty-nine CD8+ CDR3 sequences.

V usage is TRBV10-2 and J usage is TRBJ1-2, with TRBD1 identical over 9 bases. Input material: sorted CD4+, CD8+, or CD8+CD57+ T cells (not recorded which) from PBMCs. This sequence was found in a human donor with aplastic anemia. The CDR3 sequence is CASREADRGRGGYTF. CDR3 in DNA: TGCGCCAGCAGAGAGGCGGACAGGGGTCGTGGGGGCTACACCTTC.